This is a list of T cell receptor beta chains from one sample in a study of blood T cell repertoires in COVID-19. Using immunoSEQ multiplex PCR, the repertoire was profiled, and TCRdb retains in-frame clones only, with some absent. The top ten hold about 8% of the sample, which has 150,000 or so clones, around 85% seen once. The sample consisted of peripheral blood. These TCRs come from a woman aged 55-70 years with COVID-19, enrolled during active disease. The CDR3 runs from the conserved cysteine through the conserved F or W. A D gene is named only where the DNA matches it firmly. Expanded clones are given a class, and other clones once, few, many or no size at all.

v_call	d_call	j_call	clone_size	cdr3_aa	cdr3_nt
TRBV7-2	TRBD2	TRBJ2-7	once	CASSSTSGGYEQYF	TGTGCCAGCAGCTCGACTAGCGGGGGTTACGAGCAGTACTTC
TRBV19	TRBD2	TRBJ2-5	-	CASSTSTSGGEETQYF	TGTGCCAGTAGTACCTCGACTAGCGGGGGGGAAGAGACCCAGTACTTC
TRBV24-1	-	TRBJ2-6	-	CATSRSEAGANVLTF	TGTGCCACCAGTCGGTCGGAGGCAGGGGCCAACGTCCTGACTTTC
TRBV6-1	TRBD1	TRBJ1-2	-	CASSEIRATGVPYGYTF	TGTGCCAGCAGTGAAATTCGGGCGACAGGGGTCCCCTATGGCTACACCTTC
TRBV6-5	TRBD1	TRBJ1-1	-	CASSLADTGGTEAFF	TGTGCCAGCAGTTTAGCCGATACAGGGGGGACTGAAGCTTTCTTT
TRBV5-1	-	TRBJ1-2	-	CASSFGGGGYTF	TGCGCCAGCAGCTTTGGGGGCGGCGGCTACACCTTC
TRBV19	-	TRBJ2-2	-	CASSMNRNTGELFF	TGTGCCAGTAGTATGAACAGAAACACCGGGGAGCTGTTTTTT
TRBV13	TRBD2	TRBJ2-1	once	CASSLVSGGADVNEQFF	TGTGCCAGCAGCTTAGTGAGCGGGGGGGCCGATGTCAATGAGCAGTTCTTC
TRBV7-9	-	TRBJ1-1	-	CASSFQGGTEAFF	TGTGCCAGCAGCTTTCAGGGTGGGACTGAAGCTTTCTTT
TRBV10-3	-	TRBJ2-1	-	CAIRRQDLHNEQFF	TGTGCCATTCGCCGACAGGACCTCCACAATGAGCAGTTCTTC
TRBV19	-	TRBJ1-2	-	CASSRTQVYYGYTF	TGTGCCAGTAGCCGCACGCAGGTATACTATGGCTACACCTTC
TRBV3-1/TRBV3-2	TRBD2	TRBJ2-3	-	CASSHWTSPNGDTQYF	TGTGCCAGCAGCCATTGGACTAGCCCAAACGGAGATACGCAGTATTTT
TRBV5-1	-	TRBJ1-1	-	CASSLYRSGGNTEAFF	TGCGCCAGCAGCTTGTACCGTTCGGGGGGGAACACTGAAGCTTTCTTT
TRBV6-5	-	TRBJ1-1	-	CASSYSPYGSTEAFF	TGTGCCAGCAGTTACTCCCCGTATGGCAGCACTGAAGCTTTCTTT
TRBV10-3	-	TRBJ1-2	-	CAIVIENYGYTF	TGTGCCATCGTGATAGAGAACTATGGCTACACCTTC
TRBV4-2	TRBD1	TRBJ2-3	few	CASSPTGKSTDTQYF	TGTGCCAGCAGCCCGACAGGGAAAAGCACAGATACGCAGTATTTT
TRBV6-6	TRBD2	TRBJ2-1	-	CASRGSGGFNEQFF	TGTGCCAGCAGGGGTTCGGGGGGATTCAATGAGCAGTTCTTC
TRBV28	TRBD1	TRBJ1-2	-	CASSPPLGQGGGYTF	TGTGCCAGCAGTCCTCCCCTGGGACAGGGAGGCGGCTACACCTTC
TRBV19	TRBD2	TRBJ2-3	-	CASSPPRTSGTDTQYF	TGTGCCAGTAGTCCCCCCCGGACTAGCGGCACAGATACGCAGTATTTT
TRBV6-5	-	TRBJ2-7	once	CASTNPGVYEQYF	TGTGCCAGCACAAACCCGGGAGTGTACGAGCAGTACTTC
TRBV30	-	TRBJ2-3	-	CAWRRTGSSTDTQYF	TGTGCCTGGAGAAGAACAGGGTCTAGCACAGATACGCAGTATTTT
TRBV11-3	-	TRBJ2-3	-	CASSSRLADTQYF	TGTGCCAGCAGCTCCCGACTAGCAGATACGCAGTATTTT
TRBV10-3	-	TRBJ2-5	-	CAISPGTGSETQYF	TGTGCCATCAGTCCCGGAACGGGGTCAGAGACCCAGTACTTC
TRBV2	-	TRBJ2-7	-	CASLTGYEQYF	TGTGCCAGCCTAACAGGCTACGAGCAGTACTTC
TRBV12-5	-	TRBJ1-2	-	CASGLVGTPNYGYTF	TGTGCTAGTGGTTTGGTAGGGACACCTAACTATGGCTACACCTTC
TRBV12-5	TRBD2	TRBJ2-2	-	CASGLVLGGAAGELFF	TGTGCTAGTGGTTTGGTACTGGGAGGGGCGGCCGGGGAGCTGTTTTTT
TRBV11-2	-	TRBJ2-1	-	CASSLEEEVEQFF	TGTGCCAGCAGCTTAGAGGAGGAAGTTGAGCAGTTCTTC
TRBV29-1	-	TRBJ2-7	-	CSVGGVGSEQYF	TGCAGCGTTGGGGGGGTAGGGTCCGAGCAGTACTTC
TRBV19	-	TRBJ1-1	-	CASSMNGRGMNTEAFF	TGTGCCAGTAGTATGAATGGGAGGGGGATGAACACTGAAGCTTTCTTT
TRBV18	TRBD2	TRBJ2-1	-	CASSLALAGDYNEQFF	TGTGCCAGCTCACTGGCTCTAGCGGGGGACTACAATGAGCAGTTCTTC
TRBV6-5	-	TRBJ2-5	-	CASSYSTGTQYF	TGTGCCAGCAGTTACTCGACTGGGACCCAGTACTTC
TRBV4-3	-	TRBJ2-6	-	CASSQDFRSGANVLTF	TGCGCCAGCAGCCAAGATTTCCGTTCTGGGGCCAACGTCCTGACTTTC
TRBV3-1/TRBV3-2	-	TRBJ2-5	-	CASSQVAFFGTQYF	TGTGCCAGCAGCCAAGTAGCATTCTTTGGGACCCAGTACTTC
TRBV19	-	TRBJ2-7	-	CASSNPYRERDEQYF	TGTGCCAGTAGTAACCCGTACAGGGAGAGAGACGAGCAGTACTTC
TRBV6-5	TRBD1	TRBJ1-5	-	CASSYTTGADQPQHF	TGTGCCAGCAGTTACACGACAGGGGCCGATCAGCCCCAGCATTTT
TRBV6-5	-	TRBJ1-6	-	CASFGTIYNSPLHF	TGTGCCAGCTTCGGGACAATTTATAATTCACCCCTCCACTTT
TRBV7-6	-	TRBJ2-7	-	CASSPGGTGKYEQYF	TGTGCCAGCAGCCCCGGCGGTACAGGCAAATACGAGCAGTACTTC
TRBV24-1	TRBD1	TRBJ1-2	-	CATSSTPGQGGDSYTF	TGTGCCACCAGTTCGACTCCGGGACAGGGAGGGGATAGCTACACCTTC
TRBV14	TRBD1	TRBJ1-2	-	CASSQVGGNGYTF	TGTGCCAGCAGCCAAGTAGGGGGCAATGGCTACACCTTC
TRBV5-1	TRBD1	TRBJ2-7	-	CASDPGQGAYEQYF	TGCGCCAGCGATCCGGGACAGGGGGCCTACGAGCAGTACTTC
TRBV3-1/TRBV3-2	TRBD1	TRBJ2-7	-	CASSQALPGTGASYEQYF	TGTGCCAGCAGCCAAGCCCTTCCCGGGACAGGGGCCTCCTACGAGCAGTACTTC
TRBV4-3	-	TRBJ1-1	-	CASSQDPWGEAFF	TGCGCCAGCAGCCAAGATCCGTGGGGCGAAGCTTTCTTT